What follows are 3 T cell receptor beta chains derived from one specimen sequenced in a study of blood T cell repertoires in COVID-19. The repertoire was sequenced with immunoSEQ multiplex PCR; TCRdb's copy has only in-frame clones and lacks some. This sample has some 180,000 clones, with around nine tenths found just once. Sequenced: peripheral blood. These receptors were obtained from a woman older than 75 with COVID-19, enrolled during active disease.

The V and J genes are TRBV7-9 and TRBJ2-1, with a weak D call TRBD1 (6 bases). This CDR3 region has 14 residues. The V end lost 1 base, the J end lost 8 bases, and 12 bases lay between the germline ends. Germline V gene data show CDR1 as SEHNR and CDR2 as FQNEAQ (reference sequence). The chain's CDR3 is CASSLGTDGDEQFF. The CDR3 DNA reads TGTGCCAGCAGCTTAGGGACAGACGGGGATGAGCAGTTCTTC. Full variable domain (remainder filled in from reference TRBV7-9 and TRBJ2-1): DTGVSQNPRHKITKRGQNVTFRCDPISEHNRLYWYRQTLGQGPEFLTYFQNEAQLEKSRLLSDRFSAERPKGSFSTLEIQRTEQGDSAMYLCASSLGTDGDEQFFGPGTRLTVL.

The rearrangement uses TRBV9 and TRBJ2-7, with 8 bases that match TRBD1. This CDR3 is 16 amino acids long. The germline V gene encodes CDR1 SGDLS and CDR2 YYNGEE. The ends lost 4 bases at V and 2 bases at J; junction bases unmatched: 11. The CDR3 nucleotides read TGTGCCAGCAGCCCCCGGAGTCAGGGGGCCGCCTACGAGCAGTACTTC. As protein: CASSPRSQGAAYEQYF.

The chain has TRBV20-1 and TRBJ1-5, with D unresolved. The CDR3 has 11 amino acids. The germline gives CDR1 DFQATT, CDR2 SNEGSKA (reference sequence). V lost 1 base and J lost 6, with 4 bases in between. The CDR3 here is CSARVCQPQHF. The CDR3 DNA is TGCAGTGCTAGAGTCTGTCAGCCCCAGCATTTT.